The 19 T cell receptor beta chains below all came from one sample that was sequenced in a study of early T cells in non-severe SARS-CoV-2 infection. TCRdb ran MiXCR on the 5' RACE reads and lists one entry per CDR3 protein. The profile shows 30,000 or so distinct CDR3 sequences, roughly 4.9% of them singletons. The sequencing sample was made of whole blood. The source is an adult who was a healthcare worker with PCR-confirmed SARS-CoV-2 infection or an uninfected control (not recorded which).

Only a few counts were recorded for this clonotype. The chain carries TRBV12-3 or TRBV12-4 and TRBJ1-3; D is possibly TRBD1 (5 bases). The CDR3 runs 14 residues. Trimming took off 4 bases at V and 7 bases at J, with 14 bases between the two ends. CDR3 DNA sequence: TGTGCCAGCAGTTCCCAGGGACCCCCCAACACCATATATTTT. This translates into CASSSQGPPNTIYF.

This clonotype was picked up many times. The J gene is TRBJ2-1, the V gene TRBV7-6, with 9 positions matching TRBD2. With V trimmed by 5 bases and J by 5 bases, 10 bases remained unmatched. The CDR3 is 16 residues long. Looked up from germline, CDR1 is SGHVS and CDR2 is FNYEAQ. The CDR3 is CASSPIAGEGDNEQFF. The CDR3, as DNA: TGTGCCAGCAGCCCAATAGCGGGAGAGGGAGACAATGAGCAGTTCTTC.

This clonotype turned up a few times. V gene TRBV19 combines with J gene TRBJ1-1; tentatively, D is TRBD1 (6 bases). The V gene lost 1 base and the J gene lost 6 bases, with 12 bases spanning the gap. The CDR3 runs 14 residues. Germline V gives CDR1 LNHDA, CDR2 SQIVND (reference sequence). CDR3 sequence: CASSIASGDAEAFF. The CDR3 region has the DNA TGTGCCAGTAGTATAGCGTCAGGGGACGCTGAAGCTTTCTTT.

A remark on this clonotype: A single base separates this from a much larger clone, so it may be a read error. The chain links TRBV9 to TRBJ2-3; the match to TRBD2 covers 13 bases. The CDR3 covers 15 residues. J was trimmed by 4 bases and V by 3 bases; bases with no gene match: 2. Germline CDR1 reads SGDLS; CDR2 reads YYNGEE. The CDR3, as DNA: TGTGCCAGCAGCGCACTAGCGGGAGGGCCAGATACGCAGTATTTT. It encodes CASSALAGGPDTQYF.

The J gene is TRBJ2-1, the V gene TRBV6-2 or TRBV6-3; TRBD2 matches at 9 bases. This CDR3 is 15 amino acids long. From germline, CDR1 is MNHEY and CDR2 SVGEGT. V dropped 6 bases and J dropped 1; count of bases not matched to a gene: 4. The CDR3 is CASRVSGSSYNEQFF. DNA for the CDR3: TGTGCCAGCAGAGTTAGCGGGAGTTCCTACAATGAGCAGTTCTTC.

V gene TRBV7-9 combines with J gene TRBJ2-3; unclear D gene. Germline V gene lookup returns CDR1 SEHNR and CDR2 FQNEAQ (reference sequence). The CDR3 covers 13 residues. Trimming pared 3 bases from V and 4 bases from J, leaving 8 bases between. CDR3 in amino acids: CASSFLSPDTQYF. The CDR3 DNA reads TGTGCCAGCAGCTTCCTTAGCCCAGATACGCAGTATTTT.

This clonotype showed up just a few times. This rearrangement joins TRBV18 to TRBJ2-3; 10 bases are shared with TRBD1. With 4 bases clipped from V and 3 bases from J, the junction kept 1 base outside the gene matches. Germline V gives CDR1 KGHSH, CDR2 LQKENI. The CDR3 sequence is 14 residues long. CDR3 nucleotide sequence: TGTGCCAGCTCACGGGACAGGGGTACAGATACGCAGTATTTT. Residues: CASSRDRGTDTQYF.

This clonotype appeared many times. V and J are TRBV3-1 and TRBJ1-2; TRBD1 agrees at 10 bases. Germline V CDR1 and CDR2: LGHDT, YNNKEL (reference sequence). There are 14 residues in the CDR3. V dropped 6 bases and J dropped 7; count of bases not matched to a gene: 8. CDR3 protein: CASSLGQGVRGYTF. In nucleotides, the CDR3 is TGTGCCAGCAGTCTCGGACAGGGGGTTCGTGGCTACACCTTC.

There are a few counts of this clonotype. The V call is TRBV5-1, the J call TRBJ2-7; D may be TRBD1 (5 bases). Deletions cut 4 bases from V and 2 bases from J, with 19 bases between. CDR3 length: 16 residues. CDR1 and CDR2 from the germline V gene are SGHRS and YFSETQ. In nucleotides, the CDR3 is TGCGCCAGCAGCCCGAGACAGACCTCCACTACCTACGAGCAGTACTTC. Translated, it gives CASSPRQTSTTYEQYF.

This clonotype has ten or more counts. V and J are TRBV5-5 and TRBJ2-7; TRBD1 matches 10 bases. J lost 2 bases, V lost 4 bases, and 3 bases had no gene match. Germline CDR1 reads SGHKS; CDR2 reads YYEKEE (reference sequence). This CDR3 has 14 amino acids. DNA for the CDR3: TGTGCCAGCAGCCGAGGACAGGGGGCCTACGAGCAGTACTTC. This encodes CASSRGQGAYEQYF.

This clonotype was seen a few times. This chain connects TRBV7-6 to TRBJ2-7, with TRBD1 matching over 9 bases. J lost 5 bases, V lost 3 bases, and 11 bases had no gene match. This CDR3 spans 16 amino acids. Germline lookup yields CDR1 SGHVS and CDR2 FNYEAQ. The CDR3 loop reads CASSLHAPGQGNEQYF. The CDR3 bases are TGTGCCAGCAGCTTGCACGCACCGGGACAGGGTAACGAGCAGTACTTC.

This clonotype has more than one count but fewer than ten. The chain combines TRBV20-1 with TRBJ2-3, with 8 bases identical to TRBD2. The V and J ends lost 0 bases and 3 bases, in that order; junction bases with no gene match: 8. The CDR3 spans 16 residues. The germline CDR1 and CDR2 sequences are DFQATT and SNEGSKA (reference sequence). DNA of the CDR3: TGCAGTGCTAGAGATCAAATGAGCGGGAGAACAGATACGCAGTATTTT. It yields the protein CSARDQMSGRTDTQYF.

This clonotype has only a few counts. CDR3 in DNA: TGTGCCAGCAGCTTAATAGCGGGGGCTAAGAATGAGCAGTTCTTC. This encodes CASSLIAGAKNEQFF. J is TRBJ2-1 and V is TRBV7-3, with TRBD2 matching over 9 bases. Trimming removed 1 base from V and 7 bases from J; junction bases left unmatched: 5. Germline V CDR1 and CDR2: SGHTA, FQGTGA. The CDR3 totals 15 residues.

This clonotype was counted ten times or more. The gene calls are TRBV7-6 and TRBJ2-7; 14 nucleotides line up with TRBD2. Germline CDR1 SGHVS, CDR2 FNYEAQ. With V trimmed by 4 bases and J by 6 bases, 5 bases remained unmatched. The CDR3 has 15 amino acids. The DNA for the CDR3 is TGTGCCAGCAGCTCGACTAGCGGGAGGGGAGTCGAGCAGTACTTC. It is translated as CASSSTSGRGVEQYF.

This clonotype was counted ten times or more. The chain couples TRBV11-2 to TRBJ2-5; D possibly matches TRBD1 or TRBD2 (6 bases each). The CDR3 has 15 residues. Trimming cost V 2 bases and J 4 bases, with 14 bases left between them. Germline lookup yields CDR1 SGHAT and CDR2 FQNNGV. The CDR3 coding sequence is TGTGCCAGCAGCTTATGGCGGGACACCCCAGAGACCCAGTACTTC. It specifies CASSLWRDTPETQYF.

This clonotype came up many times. The CDR3 bases are TGTGCCAGCAACCTTGACAGGGGACACACTGAAGCTTTCTTT. It translates to CASNLDRGHTEAFF. The chain recombines TRBV25-1 with TRBJ1-1; TRBD1 matches at 8 bases. In germline, CDR1 is MGHDK, CDR2 SYGVNS. Unmatched junction bases numbered 7, after V lost 7 bases and J lost 3 bases. The CDR3 length is 14 residues.

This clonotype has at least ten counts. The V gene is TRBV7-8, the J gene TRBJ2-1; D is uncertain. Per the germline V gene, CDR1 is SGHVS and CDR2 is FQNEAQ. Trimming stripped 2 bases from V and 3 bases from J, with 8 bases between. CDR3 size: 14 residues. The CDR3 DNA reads TGTGCCAGCAGCTTAAATCGGAACTACAATGAGCAGTTCTTC. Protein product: CASSLNRNYNEQFF.

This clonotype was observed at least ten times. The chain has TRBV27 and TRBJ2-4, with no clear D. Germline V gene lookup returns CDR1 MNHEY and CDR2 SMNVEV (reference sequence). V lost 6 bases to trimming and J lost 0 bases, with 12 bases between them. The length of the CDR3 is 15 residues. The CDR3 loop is CASSRMGRAKNIQYF. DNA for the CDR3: TGTGCCAGCAGCCGCATGGGTAGAGCCAAAAACATTCAGTACTTC.

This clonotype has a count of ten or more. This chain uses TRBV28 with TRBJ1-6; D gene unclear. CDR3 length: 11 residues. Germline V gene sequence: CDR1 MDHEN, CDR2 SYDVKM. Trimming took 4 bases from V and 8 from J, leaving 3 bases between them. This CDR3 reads CASSYYSPLHF. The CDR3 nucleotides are TGTGCCAGCAGTTACTATTCACCCCTCCACTTT. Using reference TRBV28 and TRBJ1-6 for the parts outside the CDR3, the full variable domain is DVKVTQSSRYLVKRTGEKVFLECVQDMDHENMFWYRQDPGLGLRLIYFSYDVKMKEKGDIPEGYSVSREKKERFSLILESASTNQTSMYLCASSYYSPLHFGNGTRLTVT.